Here is one TCR beta chain with its context. The antigen is not known. The sample originates from a study of T cell responses to AZD1222 COVID-19 vaccine. Study details: Recipients boosted at about 4 weeks or about 12 weeks are pooled.

Sequenced by immunoSEQ multiplex PCR; TCRdb stores in-frame clones only, minus some. The sample carries around 84,000 clones, around 88% recorded once. Study results and caveats: Spike-spanning, vaccine-associated CD4 TCRs were dominant at 160-218 and 743-854. There were mostly white British donors and more females than males, and clonal diversity was possibly underestimated. Repertoire sampling happened only post peak T cell response.

The germline CDR1 and CDR2 sequences are SQVTM and ANQGSEA. The length of the CDR3 is 14 residues. Losses at the gene ends were 0 bases for V and 6 bases for J; bases not matched to a gene: 5. The source of this sequence is an adult in good health. The chain is built from TRBV29-1 and TRBJ2-3, with 8 bases fitting TRBD1. The starting material was peripheral blood, obtained on day 0 of AZD1222 vaccination. The CDR3 loop is CSVEDRGLTDTQYF. The CDR3, as DNA: TGCAGCGTTGAAGACAGGGGGCTGACGGATACGCAGTATTTT.